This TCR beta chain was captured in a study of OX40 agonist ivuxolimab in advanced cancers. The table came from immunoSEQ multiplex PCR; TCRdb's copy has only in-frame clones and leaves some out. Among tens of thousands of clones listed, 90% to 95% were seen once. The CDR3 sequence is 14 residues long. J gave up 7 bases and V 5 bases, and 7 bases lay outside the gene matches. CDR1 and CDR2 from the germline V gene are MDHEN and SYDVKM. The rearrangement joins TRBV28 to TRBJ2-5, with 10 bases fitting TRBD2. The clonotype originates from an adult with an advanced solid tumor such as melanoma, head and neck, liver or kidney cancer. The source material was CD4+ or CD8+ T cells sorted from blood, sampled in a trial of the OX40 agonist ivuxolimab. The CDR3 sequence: CASSPSGGPGTQYF. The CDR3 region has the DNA TGTGCCAGCAGTCCTAGCGGGGGCCCAGGGACCCAGTACTTC.